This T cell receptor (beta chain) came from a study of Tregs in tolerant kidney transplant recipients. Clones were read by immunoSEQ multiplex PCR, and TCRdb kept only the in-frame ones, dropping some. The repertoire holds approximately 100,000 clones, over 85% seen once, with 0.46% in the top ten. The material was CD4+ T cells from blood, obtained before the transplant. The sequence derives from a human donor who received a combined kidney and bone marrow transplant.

The CDR3 nucleotides read TGCGCCAGCAGCTTGTGGGGAGACATGAACACTGAAGCTTTCTTT. Its protein is CASSLWGDMNTEAFF. This chain links TRBV5-1 with TRBJ1-1; D is undetermined. Germline V gives CDR1 SGHRS, CDR2 YFSETQ. The germline V and J ends were trimmed by 1 base and 0 bases, with 10 bases remaining between them. This CDR3 is built from 15 residues.